Shown below are 14 T cell receptor beta chains from a single sample sequenced in a study of control samples from healthy donors and cancer patients. Sequencing was performed with immunoSEQ multiplex PCR; in TCRdb, only in-frame clones are kept and a portion is missing. The table includes tens of thousands of clones, 70% to 90% detected once. The sample consisted of PBMCs. Receptor source: a woman between 55 and 75 years old with head and neck cancer.

This clone has a single count. This chain links TRBV2 with TRBJ2-7; possible D gene TRBD2, 6 bases. Deletions cut 1 base from V and 0 bases from J, with 16 bases between. The CDR3 runs to 17 residues. Germline V gene data show CDR1 as SNHLY and CDR2 as FYNNEI. The CDR3 DNA sequence: TGTGCCAGCAGTGAAGGATGGGAGGCGACAAGCTCCTACGAGCAGTACTTC. Residues: CASSEGWEATSSYEQYF.

The chain is built from TRBV28 and TRBJ1-1; TRBD1 matches at 8 bases. Germline CDR1 reads MDHEN; CDR2 reads SYDVKM. CDR3 length equals 16 residues. The trim removed 1 base at V and 4 bases at J, leaving 8 bases unmatched. The DNA for the CDR3 is TGTGCCAGCAGTTTATCAGGCAGGGGGCTGGCCACTGAAGCTTTCTTT. Its protein product is CASSLSGRGLATEAFF.

The V and J genes are TRBV19 and TRBJ2-7; the D gene could be TRBD1 or TRBD2 (6 bases each). This CDR3 comprises 14 residues. CDR1 is LNHDA, CDR2 SQIVND, per germline (reference sequence). The germline V and J ends were trimmed by 4 bases and 4 bases, with 14 bases remaining between them. The CDR3 DNA reads TGTGCCAGTAGTACCTCCACAGGGACTTACGAGCAGTACTTC. Translated, it gives CASSTSTGTYEQYF.

The chain employs TRBV7-8 and TRBJ1-3; maybe TRBD1 (5 bases). The germline V gene has CDR1 SGHVS and CDR2 FQNEAQ. V was trimmed by 1 base and J by 6 bases, leaving 13 bases between them. This CDR3 has 15 amino acids. The CDR3: CASSLGQGFENTIYF. In nucleotides, the CDR3 is TGTGCCAGCAGCTTAGGCCAGGGCTTTGAAAACACCATATATTTT.

The chain joins TRBV6-4 to TRBJ2-2, with 7 positions matching TRBD1. With V trimmed by 6 bases and J by 0 bases, 4 bases remained unmatched. In germline, CDR1 is MRHNA, CDR2 SNTAGT. The CDR3 runs 15 residues. The chain's CDR3 is CASSRDRSNTGELFF. The CDR3 DNA is TGTGCCAGCAGCCGGGACAGATCGAACACCGGGGAGCTGTTTTTT.

The V call is TRBV30, the J call TRBJ1-1; D not resolved. CDR1 is GTSNPN and CDR2 is SVGIG in the germline V gene (reference sequence). Trimming stripped 3 bases from V and 4 bases from J, with 18 bases between. This CDR3 spans 15 amino acids. The CDR3 bases are TGTGCCTGGAGCCCCCCCAGGTCCTCCAGCACTGAAGCTTTCTTT. Protein sequence: CAWSPPRSSSTEAFF. The variable domain in full, with the rest retrieved from reference TRBV30 and TRBJ1-1, is SQTIHQWPATLVQPVGSPLSLECTVEGTSNPNLYWYRQAAGRGLQLLFYSVGIGQISSEVPQNLSASRPQDRQFILSSKKLLLSDSGFYLCAWSPPRSSSTEAFFGQGTRLTVV.

CDR3 coding DNA: TGTGCCAGCAGCTTGGGGAGGAGTTCGACTAATGAAAAACTGTTTTTT. This codes for CASSLGRSSTNEKLFF. This chain connects TRBV5-8 to TRBJ1-4; D is unresolved. Trimming cost V 0 bases and J 2 bases, with 11 bases left between them. Germline-derived CDR1 and CDR2 are SGHTS and YDEGEE. CDR3 size: 16 residues.

The CDR3 sequence is CASSRNPTSASYEQYF. Written as DNA, the CDR3 is TGTGCCAGCTCACGAAACCCCACTAGCGCGTCCTACGAGCAGTACTTC. The chain carries TRBV18 and TRBJ2-7; TRBD2 agrees at 7 bases. CDR1 is KGHSH and CDR2 is LQKENI in the germline V gene. V trimming: 4 bases; J trimming: 1 base; junction bases outside the gene matches: 10. The CDR3 covers 16 residues.

The count of this clone is one. The rearrangement uses TRBV19 and TRBJ1-1, with a possible D match to TRBD1 (6 bases). V was trimmed by 6 bases and J by 2 bases, leaving 10 bases between them. The CDR3 covers 13 residues. Per germline, CDR1 LNHDA and CDR2 SQIVND (reference sequence). The CDR3 loop is CASRGTSNTEAFF. CDR3 coding DNA: TGTGCCAGTAGGGGGACAAGCAACACTGAAGCTTTCTTT.

CDR3 nucleotide sequence: TGTGCCAGCAGTGACCAACCGACTAGCGGGAGGCGTAATGAGCAGTTCTTC. It yields the protein CASSDQPTSGRRNEQFF. The chain has TRBV6-1 and TRBJ2-1; 13 nucleotides agree with TRBD2. The CDR3 has 17 amino acids. Germline V gives CDR1 MNHNS, CDR2 SASEGT. V gave up 3 bases and J gave up 7 bases; unmatched junction bases: 9.

This rearrangement joins TRBV19 to TRBJ2-6; TRBD2 is a possible D gene (6 bases). There are 17 residues in the CDR3. Germline lookup yields CDR1 LNHDA and CDR2 SQIVND (reference sequence). V lost 2 bases and J lost 0, with 11 bases in between. The CDR3 sequence is CASSIRQGGSGANVLTF. Here the CDR3 DNA reads TGTGCCAGTAGTATACGCCAGGGAGGCTCTGGGGCCAACGTCCTGACTTTC.

CDR3 sequence: CSVLSTEGSYEQYF. The CDR3 bases are TGCAGCGTTCTATCAACTGAGGGCTCCTACGAGCAGTACTTC. V and J are TRBV29-1 and TRBJ2-7, with D maybe TRBD2 (5 bases). Per germline, CDR1 SQVTM and CDR2 ANQGSEA. V was cut by 5 bases and J by 0 bases, with 14 bases left in between. This CDR3 contains 14 residues.

The chain carries TRBV15 and TRBJ2-1, with TRBD2 identical over 9 bases. The CDR3 covers 19 residues. Looked up from germline, CDR1 is LNHNV and CDR2 is YYDKDF (reference sequence). The V gene end was trimmed by 5 bases and the J gene end by 8 bases; junction bases not matched to a gene: 22. CDR3 protein: CATSGPAGSAGGPWHEQFF. The DNA for the CDR3 is TGTGCCACCAGCGGGCCCGCCGGGTCGGCGGGAGGGCCTTGGCATGAGCAGTTCTTC.

The J gene is TRBJ2-2, the V gene TRBV7-6; D remains unclear. The germline V and J ends were trimmed by 5 bases and 0 bases, with 13 bases remaining between them. Germline V CDR1 and CDR2: SGHVS, FNYEAQ. CDR3 length: 16 amino acids. CDR3 sequence: CASSPTFRPNTGELFF. As DNA, the CDR3 is TGTGCCAGCAGCCCTACTTTTAGGCCGAACACCGGGGAGCTGTTTTTT.